The subject of this entry is one TCR beta chain. Its target is not known. TCRdb keeps only in-frame clones here, not all; method: immunoSEQ multiplex PCR. The profile covers about 3,400 clones, none occurring a single time. This record belongs to a study of T cell clonality in common variable immunodeficiency. Notes on the study in general: In common variable immunodeficiency, TCR beta chains reportedly carried fewer deletions and N-nucleotide insertions. CVID subjects shared fewer TCRbeta clones than healthy controls did. Authors noted CVID clonality's cause needs subpopulation repertoire sequencing.

Most patients and controls had Caucasian heritage. Sequencing was performed on peripheral blood mononuclear cells. This receptor was obtained from a human donor with common variable immunodeficiency.

The covered CDR3 bases are TGTGCCAGCAGCTTAACCCCTACGCGGAACACTGAA. Translating gives CASSLTPTRNTE. The entire CDR3 is CASSLTPTRNTEAFF. The gene calls are TRBV7-3 and TRBJ1-1, with D unresolved. Read data end 3 residues before the CDR3 end; the end is taken from the germline J gene. The CDR3 runs to 15 residues. V lost 0 bases to trimming and J lost 1 base, with 9 bases between them. Germline V gives CDR1 SGHTA, CDR2 FQGTGA.